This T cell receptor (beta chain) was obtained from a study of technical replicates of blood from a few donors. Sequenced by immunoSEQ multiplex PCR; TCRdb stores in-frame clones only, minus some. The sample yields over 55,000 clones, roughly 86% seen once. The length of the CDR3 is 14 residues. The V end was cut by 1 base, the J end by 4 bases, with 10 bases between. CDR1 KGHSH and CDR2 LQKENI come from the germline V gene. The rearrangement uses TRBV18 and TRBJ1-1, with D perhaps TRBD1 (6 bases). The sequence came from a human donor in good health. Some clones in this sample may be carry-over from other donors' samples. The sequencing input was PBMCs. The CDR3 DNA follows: TGTGCCAGCTCACCACGAACAGGGCTCACTGAAGCTTTCTTT. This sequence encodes CASSPRTGLTEAFF.